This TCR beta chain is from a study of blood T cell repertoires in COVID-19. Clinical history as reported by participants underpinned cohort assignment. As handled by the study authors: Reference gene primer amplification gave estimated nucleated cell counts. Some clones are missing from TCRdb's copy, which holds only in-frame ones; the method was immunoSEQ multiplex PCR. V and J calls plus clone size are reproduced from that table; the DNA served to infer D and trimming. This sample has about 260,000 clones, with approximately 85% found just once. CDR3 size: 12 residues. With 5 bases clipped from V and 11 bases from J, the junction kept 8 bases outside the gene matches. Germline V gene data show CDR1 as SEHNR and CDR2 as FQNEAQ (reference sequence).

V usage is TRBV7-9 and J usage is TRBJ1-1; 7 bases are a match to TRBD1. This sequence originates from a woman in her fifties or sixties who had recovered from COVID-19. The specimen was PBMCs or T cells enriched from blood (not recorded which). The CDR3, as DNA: TGTGCCAGCAGCCAGGGGGTAGGAGGGGCTTTCTTT. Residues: CASSQGVGGAFF. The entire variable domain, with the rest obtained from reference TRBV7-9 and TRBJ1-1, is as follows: DTGVSQNPRHKITKRGQNVTFRCDPISEHNRLYWYRQTLGQGPEFLTYFQNEAQLEKSRLLSDRFSAERPKGSFSTLEIQRTEQGDSAMYLCASSQGVGGAFFGQGTRLTVV.